This TCR beta chain was sequenced for a study of OX40 agonist ivuxolimab in advanced cancers. Across the study: Males comprised over 80% of the group, whose mean age was roughly 64 years (range 23 to 79). Of the patients, three showed partial responses, one with hepatocellular carcinoma and two with cutaneous melanoma. Study-wide results and caveats: The mean number of expanded clones was higher in CD8+ T cells than in CD4+.

Sequenced by immunoSEQ multiplex PCR; TCRdb stores in-frame clones only, minus some. The sample shows roughly 120,000 clones, approximately 90% of them seen only once. As concerns this clone: Its antigen is unknown.

The CDR3 contains 15 residues. The junction had 6 bases not matched to a gene; V was cut back by 3 bases and J by 4 bases. Germline V gene lookup returns CDR1 SGHRS and CDR2 YFSETQ. The clonotype comes from an adult with an advanced solid tumor such as melanoma, head and neck, liver or kidney cancer. The specimen comprised CD4+ or CD8+ T cells sorted from blood, sampled in a trial of the OX40 agonist ivuxolimab. The J gene is TRBJ2-5, the V gene TRBV5-1; 10 bases map to TRBD2. The CDR3 protein is CASSSLAGVGETQYF. As DNA, the CDR3 is TGCGCCAGCAGCTCCCTAGCGGGAGTCGGAGAGACCCAGTACTTC.